The next 23 T cell receptor beta chains were all read from a single sample in a study of blood T cell repertoires in COVID-19. This table comes from immunoSEQ multiplex PCR, and its TCRdb copy is limited to in-frame clones, with some not included. The table records some 250,000 clones, roughly nine tenths of them present only once. Sample: peripheral blood. Receptor source: a man aged 55-75 years with acute or convalescent COVID-19.

J is TRBJ2-2 and V is TRBV7-3; TRBD2 aligns across 10 bases. The CDR3 has 17 residues. Trimming cost V 5 bases and J 4 bases; bases outside gene matches: 10. The germline V gene encodes CDR1 SGHTA and CDR2 FQGTGA. For the CDR3, the DNA is TGTGCCAGCAGCCCCGAACCTGGACTAGCGGCCACCGGGGAGCTGTTTTTT. Residues: CASSPEPGLAATGELFF. Looking up the rest from reference TRBV7-3 and TRBJ2-2 gives the full variable domain: GAGVSQTPSNKVTEKGKYVELRCDPISGHTALYWYRQSLGQGPEFLIYFQGTGAADDSGLPNDRFFAVRPEGSVSTLKIQRTERGDSAVYLCASSPEPGLAATGELFFGEGSRLTVL.

The chain combines TRBV15 with TRBJ2-1, with 8 bases matching TRBD2. Germline V lookup: CDR1 LNHNV, CDR2 YYDKDF (reference sequence). V was pared by 0 bases and J by 1 base, with 5 bases of the junction left unmatched. The CDR3 is made up of 17 amino acids. CDR3: CATSRDLRLASYNEQFF. The CDR3 region has the DNA TGTGCCACCAGCAGAGATCTCCGACTAGCGTCCTACAATGAGCAGTTCTTC. The whole variable domain, filled in from reference TRBV15 and TRBJ2-1, reads DAMVIQNPRYQVTQFGKPVTLSCSQTLNHNVMYWYQQKSSQAPKLLFHYYDKDFNNEADTPDNFQSRRPNTSFCFLDIRSPGLGDTAMYLCATSRDLRLASYNEQFFGPGTRLTVL.

J is TRBJ2-7 and V is TRBV5-4; 8 positions agree with TRBD1. The V gene end was trimmed by 4 bases and the J gene end by 6 bases; junction bases not matched to a gene: 3. Germline values: CDR1 SGHNT, CDR2 YYREEE (reference sequence). There are 12 residues in the CDR3. The CDR3 protein is CASSRQGSEQYF. CDR3 sequence (DNA): TGTGCCAGCAGCCGACAGGGGTCCGAGCAGTACTTC.

The chain links TRBV6-1 to TRBJ1-2; TRBD1 might be the D (5 bases). This CDR3 comprises 16 residues. Germline CDR1 reads MNHNS; CDR2 reads SASEGT. Deletions cut 2 bases from V and 3 bases from J, with 16 bases between. The CDR3: CASSEREGRTDYGYTF. The CDR3 DNA sequence: TGTGCCAGCAGTGAAAGGGAGGGGCGCACGGACTATGGCTACACCTTC.

The chain has TRBV28 and TRBJ2-2, with TRBD1 as a possible D gene (6 bases). Trimming removed 5 bases from V and 5 bases from J, with 15 bases in between. The CDR3 is 15 amino acids. The germline V gene has CDR1 MDHEN and CDR2 SYDVKM. The CDR3 here is CASSLTPDRTGELFF. CDR3 bases: TGTGCCAGCAGTCTTACACCAGACAGGACCGGGGAGCTGTTTTTT.

This chain uses TRBV4-3 with TRBJ1-1, with D perhaps matching TRBD1 (6 bases). V lost 4 bases, J lost 3 bases, and 15 bases lay in between. The length of the CDR3 is 15 residues. From germline, CDR1 is LGHNA and CDR2 YSLEER. In DNA form, the CDR3 reads TGCGCCAGCAGCCTAACGGGGCAGGGGTACACTGAAGCTTTCTTT. Translation gives CASSLTGQGYTEAFF.

The rearrangement joins TRBV15 to TRBJ1-6; no clear D gene. This CDR3 spans 15 amino acids. V lost 0 bases, J lost 10 bases, and 13 bases lay in between. Germline lookup yields CDR1 LNHNV and CDR2 YYDKDF (reference sequence). The CDR3 sequence is CATSRDAGNRSPLHF. In nucleotides, the CDR3 is TGTGCCACCAGCAGAGATGCGGGAAATCGGTCACCCCTCCACTTT.

V and J are TRBV5-8 and TRBJ2-5, with TRBD1 matching over 8 bases. Germline CDR1 reads SGHTS; CDR2 reads YDEGEE. V trimming: 4 bases; J trimming: 3 bases; junction bases outside the gene matches: 5. CDR3 length equals 14 residues. DNA of the CDR3: TGTGCCAGCAGCCTGGCGACAGGGGAAGAGACCCAGTACTTC. It is translated as CASSLATGEETQYF.

The chain has TRBV11-2 and TRBJ1-6; D is possibly TRBD1 (6 bases). V gave up 0 bases and J gave up 7 bases, with 13 bases separating them. Per germline, CDR1 SGHAT and CDR2 FQNNGV. The CDR3 sequence is 16 residues long. In nucleotides, the CDR3 is TGTGCCAGCAGCTTAGATTCGGGGCAGGGGAATTCACCCCTCCACTTT. Protein sequence: CASSLDSGQGNSPLHF.

The genes are TRBV30 and TRBJ2-1; 7 bases align to TRBD2. The CDR3 consists of 12 residues. With 1 base clipped from V and 8 bases from J, the junction kept 2 bases outside the gene matches. CDR1 is GTSNPN and CDR2 is SVGIG in the germline V gene (reference sequence). This CDR3 is CAWSAAGDEQFF. In DNA, the CDR3 is TGTGCCTGGAGTGCTGCGGGGGATGAGCAGTTCTTC.

This chain connects TRBV5-6 to TRBJ2-1; D is unresolved. The CDR3 spans 13 residues. V was clipped by 0 bases and J by 5 bases, with 6 bases between them. The germline CDR1 and CDR2 sequences are SGHDT and YYEEEE. CDR3 loop: CASSLVRDNEQFF. CDR3 coding DNA: TGTGCCAGCAGCTTGGTTAGAGACAATGAGCAGTTCTTC.

This clone was recorded once. The chain uses TRBV15 and TRBJ2-1; 11 positions match TRBD2. This CDR3 comprises 17 residues. The V gene end was trimmed by 0 bases and the J gene end by 5 bases; junction bases not matched to a gene: 6. The germline gives CDR1 LNHNV, CDR2 YYDKDF (reference sequence). CDR3 protein: CATSRDGSGRANNEQFF. The CDR3 region has the DNA TGTGCCACCAGCAGAGATGGTAGCGGGAGGGCAAACAATGAGCAGTTCTTC. Together with reference TRBV15 and TRBJ2-1, the CDR3 gives the full variable domain: DAMVIQNPRYQVTQFGKPVTLSCSQTLNHNVMYWYQQKSSQAPKLLFHYYDKDFNNEADTPDNFQSRRPNTSFCFLDIRSPGLGDTAMYLCATSRDGSGRANNEQFFGPGTRLTVL.

The gene calls are TRBV28 and TRBJ1-3; the D is unclear. The length of the CDR3 is 17 residues. Germline loops: CDR1 MDHEN, CDR2 SYDVKM. V was trimmed by 6 bases and J by 0 bases, leaving 18 bases between them. CDR3 bases: TGTGCCAGCAGCCCCATCATTAGGGAGAGCTCTGGAAACACCATATATTTT. It yields the protein CASSPIIRESSGNTIYF.

The CDR3 sequence is CASSLGSGPETQYF. The CDR3 DNA follows: TGTGCCAGCAGCTTAGGTTCTGGCCCAGAGACCCAGTACTTC. This rearrangement joins TRBV11-2 to TRBJ2-5; D call uncertain. Trimming stripped 1 base from V and 4 bases from J, with 10 bases between. Germline loops: CDR1 SGHAT, CDR2 FQNNGV. The CDR3 consists of 14 residues.

The chain couples TRBV11-3 to TRBJ2-1; 9 nucleotides line up with TRBD2. The CDR3 totals 14 residues. Trimming at V came to 7 bases and at J to 6 bases, leaving 7 bases not matched to a gene. Germline V gives CDR1 SGHNT, CDR2 YENEEA. CDR3: CASTLLAGSNEQFF. The CDR3 coding sequence is TGTGCCAGCACCCTGCTAGCGGGAAGCAATGAGCAGTTCTTC.

The chain recombines TRBV7-9 with TRBJ2-1; D is perhaps TRBD2 (5 bases). This CDR3 is built from 12 residues. The V end lost 5 bases, the J end lost 5 bases, and 7 bases lay between the germline ends. Germline V gene data show CDR1 as SEHNR and CDR2 as FQNEAQ (reference sequence). The CDR3 region is CASSPRDNEQFF. The CDR3 DNA reads TGTGCCAGCAGCCCGAGGGACAATGAGCAGTTCTTC.

The chain has TRBV6-5 and TRBJ2-7, with D possibly TRBD1 on 6 matching bases. CDR1 is MNHEY and CDR2 is SVGAGI in the germline V gene. The length of the CDR3 is 12 residues. Trimming removed 8 bases from V and 1 base from J, with 9 bases in between. CDR3 region: CASGDTSYEQYF. In DNA form, the CDR3 reads TGTGCCAGCGGGGACACTTCCTACGAGCAGTACTTC.

About this clone itself: Other DNA sequences from this sample encode an identical CDR3 as well. The V call is TRBV11-2, the J call TRBJ1-4; no definite D call. Germline values: CDR1 SGHAT, CDR2 FQNNGV. With 0 bases removed from V and 6 bases from J, the gap between germline ends came to 5 bases. The CDR3 contains 13 residues. As DNA, the CDR3 is TGTGCCAGCAGCTTAGACCGGGATGAAAAACTGTTTTTT. Its translation: CASSLDRDEKLFF. The whole variable domain, remainder taken from reference TRBV11-2 and TRBJ1-4, is EAGVAQSPRYKIIEKRQSVAFWCNPISGHATLYWYQQILGQGPKLLIQFQNNGVVDDSQLPKDRFSAERLKGVDSTLKIQPAKLEDSAVYLCASSLDRDEKLFFGSGTQLSVL.

The chain is built from TRBV9 and TRBJ2-2, with D possibly matching TRBD2 (6 bases). From germline, CDR1 is SGDLS and CDR2 YYNGEE. The CDR3 covers 18 residues. Trimming removed 4 bases at V and 1 base at J, with 20 bases between. This CDR3 reads CASSPFLLTSRNTGELFF. The CDR3 nucleotides are TGTGCCAGCAGCCCTTTTTTGTTAACTAGCCGGAACACCGGGGAGCTGTTTTTT.

This clone showed up just a few times. The same CDR3 is also encoded by other DNA sequences in this sample. The rearrangement joins TRBV9 to TRBJ2-7; 9 bases agree with TRBD1. The CDR3 is 13 residues long. V lost 5 bases and J lost 5; bases outside the gene matches: 5. Germline CDR1 is SGDLS and CDR2 is YYNGEE. Here the CDR3 DNA reads TGTGCCAGCAGTTTCGGGACAGGGAACGAGCAGTACTTC. This codes for CASSFGTGNEQYF.

The rearrangement links TRBV29-1 to TRBJ2-2; perhaps TRBD2 as D (6 bases). The V gene's germline CDR1 is SQVTM and CDR2 ANQGSEA. The V end lost 0 bases, the J end lost 2 bases, and 10 bases lay between the germline ends. This CDR3 is built from 15 residues. The CDR3 sequence: CSVEEWRGNTGELFF. As DNA, the CDR3 is TGCAGCGTTGAAGAATGGAGGGGTAACACCGGGGAGCTGTTTTTT.

The genes are TRBV3-1 (or the pseudogene TRBV3-2) and TRBJ2-1; unclear D gene. The CDR3 is 13 amino acids. CDR1 is LGHDT, CDR2 YNNKEL, per germline (reference sequence). V gave up 0 bases and J gave up 12 bases, with 12 bases separating them. CDR3 protein: CASSQDQAFGQFF. The CDR3 region has the DNA TGTGCCAGCAGCCAAGATCAAGCGTTTGGGCAGTTCTTC.

The chain has TRBV7-8 and TRBJ2-7, with 7 nucleotides matching TRBD2. Trimming at V came to 0 bases and at J to 3 bases, leaving 2 bases not matched to a gene. This CDR3 is 14 amino acids long. Germline V gene lookup returns CDR1 SGHVS and CDR2 FQNEAQ. The CDR3 DNA reads TGTGCCAGCAGCTTAGCGGGAGGGTACTACGAGCAGTACTTC. Translated, it gives CASSLAGGYYEQYF.